One and the same sample provided the 27 T cell receptor beta chains below, sequenced in a study of blood T cell repertoires in COVID-19. This table comes from immunoSEQ multiplex PCR, and its TCRdb copy is limited to in-frame clones, with some not included. The data hold more than 110,000 clones, with more than 85% observed a single time. The sequenced sample was peripheral blood. All receptors derive from a human donor in a cohort sampled during active COVID-19.

The V call is TRBV27, the J call TRBJ2-5; 8 bases agree with TRBD1. Germline trimming cut 6 bases from V and 4 bases from J; bases unmatched to any gene: 7. Per the germline V gene, CDR1 is MNHEY and CDR2 is SMNVEV (reference sequence). The CDR3 has 14 residues. CDR3 sequence: CASSDRGPIETQYF. The CDR3 region has the DNA TGTGCCAGCAGCGACAGGGGCCCAATAGAGACCCAGTACTTC.

This clone was observed a single time. This sequence joins TRBV24-1 and TRBJ1-6, with D unclear. The CDR3 runs to 14 residues. V was shortened by 5 bases and J by 4 bases, with 8 bases between the two germline ends. Germline lookup yields CDR1 KGHDR and CDR2 SFDVKD. Here the CDR3 DNA reads TGTGCCACCAGTGTGACTGCGTATAATTCACCCCTCCACTTT. Amino acid sequence: CATSVTAYNSPLHF.

The chain has TRBV5-1 and TRBJ1-1, with no clear D. The length of the CDR3 is 14 residues. Germline CDR1 is SGHRS and CDR2 is YFSETQ. V lost 5 bases and J 5 bases, leaving 16 bases between the germline ends. The CDR3 coding sequence is TGCGCCAGCAGTCCTTCCGGGGATGAGACTGAAGCTTTCTTT. Translated: CASSPSGDETEAFF. The full variable domain, completed using reference TRBV5-1 and TRBJ1-1, is KAGVTQTPRYLIKTRGQQVTLSCSPISGHRSVSWYQQTPGQGLQFLFEYFSETQRNKGNFPGRFSGRQFSNSRSEMNVSTLELGDSALYLCASSPSGDETEAFFGQGTRLTVV.

This clone was counted only a few times. This chain joins TRBV13 and TRBJ2-3; 14 bases fit TRBD2. The CDR3 covers 17 residues. V gave up 5 bases and J gave up 2 bases; unmatched junction bases: 6. CDR1 and CDR2 (germline): PRHDT, FYEKMQ (reference sequence). CDR3 nucleotide sequence: TGTGCCAGCAGCCCACGACTAGCGGGAGGGTACACAGATACGCAGTATTTT. It translates to CASSPRLAGGYTDTQYF.

This clone was found a few times. The V call is TRBV12-3 or TRBV12-4, the J call TRBJ2-1, with TRBD1 identical over 7 bases. This CDR3 is 12 amino acids long. V gave up 5 bases and J gave up 9 bases; unmatched junction bases: 4. The CDR3 DNA is TGTGCCAGCAGTCAAGGGGGCAGTGAGCAGTTCTTC. As protein: CASSQGGSEQFF.

The chain combines TRBV6-5 with TRBJ1-1, with D hard to call. Germline V gene lookup returns CDR1 MNHEY and CDR2 SVGAGI. Trimming stripped 0 bases from V and 3 bases from J, with 11 bases between. The CDR3 runs 15 residues. CDR3 amino acids: CASSYSWATDTEAFF. CDR3 nucleotides: TGTGCCAGCAGTTACTCCTGGGCCACAGACACTGAAGCTTTCTTT.

The chain carries TRBV5-4 and TRBJ1-2, with D possibly matching TRBD1 (5 bases). CDR1 SGHNT and CDR2 YYREEE come from the germline V gene (reference sequence). CDR3 length equals 14 residues. Trimming stripped 7 bases from V and 2 bases from J, with 15 bases between. Written as DNA, the CDR3 is TGTGCCAGCTTCTTAACGGAGGGGAACTATGGCTACACCTTC. Translated, it gives CASFLTEGNYGYTF.

The CDR3 DNA is TGTGCCAGCTCCTCAGGGGACGGCAATCAGCCCCAGCATTTT. As protein: CASSSGDGNQPQHF. The genes are TRBV6-5 and TRBJ1-5; the D gene is possibly TRBD1 (6 bases). This CDR3 has 14 amino acids. Trimming took off 8 bases at V and 2 bases at J, with 13 bases between the two ends. Germline-derived CDR1 and CDR2 are MNHEY and SVGAGI.

This sequence joins TRBV24-1 and TRBJ2-7; D gene uncertain. Trimming stripped 4 bases from V and 6 bases from J, with 12 bases between. The CDR3 totals 13 residues. CDR1 and CDR2 (germline): KGHDR, SFDVKD. CDR3 in amino acids: CATSDRNLPEQYF. The CDR3 DNA follows: TGTGCCACCAGTGACCGAAACTTACCCGAGCAGTACTTC.

The rearrangement uses TRBV5-1 and TRBJ2-7; 9 bases are shared with TRBD1. Germline V CDR1 and CDR2: SGHRS, YFSETQ. This CDR3 comprises 15 residues. The J segment lost 6 bases and the V segment lost 4 bases, leaving 11 bases of the junction unmatched. CDR3 residues: CASSPGRDRVAEQYF. CDR3 sequence (DNA): TGCGCCAGCAGCCCCGGCCGGGACAGGGTAGCCGAGCAGTACTTC.

V usage is TRBV4-2 and J usage is TRBJ2-3, with D possibly matching TRBD2 (7 bases). The length of the CDR3 is 20 residues. CDR1 is LGHNA and CDR2 is YNFKEQ in the germline V gene. Trimming left V 5 bases short and J 2 bases short, with 29 bases between. CDR3 in DNA: TGTGCCAGCAGCGAAGTGGGGGGCAGCGGGGAAGCAACCTTCACAGATACGCAGTATTTT. It translates to CASSEVGGSGEATFTDTQYF.

V and J are TRBV28 and TRBJ2-2; TRBD2 agrees at 7 bases. Losses at the gene ends were 4 bases for V and 0 bases for J; bases not matched to a gene: 5. The CDR3 covers 16 residues. Germline assignment: CDR1 MDHEN and CDR2 SYDVKM. Written as DNA, the CDR3 is TGTGCCAGCAGTTCAAGCGGGATCCCGAACACCGGGGAGCTGTTTTTT. Amino acids: CASSSSGIPNTGELFF.

The chain links TRBV4-1 to TRBJ2-1; D might be TRBD2 (6 bases). CDR3 size: 22 residues. Germline V gives CDR1 MGHRA, CDR2 YSYEKL. V was cut by 3 bases and J by 0 bases, with 30 bases left in between. The CDR3 DNA is TGCGCCAGCAGCCAGTACCGGGCGGGGCAACCCCCCTCGCCTCGCTCCTACAATGAGCAGTTCTTC. The encoded protein is CASSQYRAGQPPSPRSYNEQFF.

V is TRBV3-1 (or the pseudogene TRBV3-2) and J is TRBJ2-7; 7 bases match TRBD1. V was clipped by 4 bases and J by 6 bases; unmatched bases: 6. In germline, CDR1 is LGHDT, CDR2 YNNKEL (reference sequence). The CDR3 has 13 amino acids. The CDR3 region is CASSPTGRLEQYF. CDR3 coding DNA: TGTGCCAGCAGCCCGACAGGGCGCCTCGAGCAGTACTTC.

This rearrangement joins TRBV5-4 to TRBJ1-6; D perhaps matches TRBD1 (5 bases). This CDR3 has 13 residues. Trimming cost V 4 bases and J 9 bases, with 11 bases left between them. The germline CDR1 and CDR2 sequences are SGHNT and YYREEE (reference sequence). The CDR3 loop reads CASSPDSASPLHF. The CDR3 DNA follows: TGTGCCAGCAGCCCCGACAGTGCTTCACCCCTCCACTTT.

V gene TRBV27 combines with J gene TRBJ2-7; tentative D call: TRBD2 (6 bases). The CDR3 consists of 14 residues. Trimming removed 4 bases at V and 7 bases at J, with 17 bases between. Per the germline V gene, CDR1 is MNHEY and CDR2 is SMNVEV (reference sequence). As DNA, the CDR3 is TGTGCCAGCAGTTCCCCGACTAGGTCTTGGGAGCAGTACTTC. Translation: CASSSPTRSWEQYF.

As concerns this clone: Other nucleotide sequences in the sample specify the same CDR3. The chain has TRBV7-3 and TRBJ2-2, with D unresolved. V was trimmed by 5 bases and J by 2 bases, leaving 3 bases between them. This CDR3 contains 12 residues. Germline CDR1 SGHTA, CDR2 FQGTGA. The DNA for the CDR3 is TGTGCCAGCAGCCTTAACACCGGGGAGCTGTTTTTT. Protein product: CASSLNTGELFF.

V gene TRBV7-8 combines with J gene TRBJ2-1, with TRBD2 matching over 11 bases. Germline CDR1 and CDR2: SGHVS and FQNEAQ. The CDR3 sequence is 16 residues long. Trimming took 4 bases from V and 5 from J; bases not matched to a gene: 7. Here the CDR3 reads CASSYLTSGANNEQFF. CDR3 bases: TGTGCCAGCAGCTATTTGACTAGCGGGGCGAACAATGAGCAGTTCTTC. The full variable domain, in which reference TRBV7-8 and TRBJ2-1 provide the parts outside the CDR3, is GAGVSQSPRYKVAKRGQDVALRCDPISGHVSLFWYQQALGQGPEFLTYFQNEAQLDKSGLPSDRFFAERPEGSVSTLKIQRTQQEDSAVYLCASSYLTSGANNEQFFGPGTRLTVL.

The chain couples TRBV6-6 to TRBJ2-7, with D perhaps matching TRBD2 (6 bases). Germline assignment: CDR1 MNHNY and CDR2 SVGAGI (reference sequence). V lost 6 bases and J lost 5, with 11 bases in between. This CDR3 spans 12 amino acids. CDR3 residues: CASSPGEDEQYF. CDR3 nucleotides: TGTGCCAGCAGCCCGGGAGAGGACGAGCAGTACTTC.

The chain is built from TRBV5-6 and TRBJ2-7, with D possibly TRBD2 on 6 matching bases. Looked up from germline, CDR1 is SGHDT and CDR2 is YYEEEE. The CDR3 covers 14 residues. Trimming took 3 bases from V and 4 from J, leaving 14 bases between them. The CDR3: CASSWGDRVYEQYF. DNA of the CDR3: TGTGCCAGCAGCTGGGGGGATCGGGTGTACGAGCAGTACTTC.

CDR3 region: CATSTNRVMYNEQFF. CDR3 in DNA: TGTGCCACCTCGACGAACAGGGTGATGTACAATGAGCAGTTCTTC. The rearrangement joins TRBV24-1 to TRBJ2-1, with D tentatively TRBD1 (6 bases). Per germline, CDR1 KGHDR and CDR2 SFDVKD. V lost 9 bases, J lost 4 bases, and 18 bases lay in between. This CDR3 is 15 amino acids long.

The chain links TRBV7-5 to TRBJ1-2; TRBD1 is taken as the D call from the table, unchecked against the DNA. TRBV7-5 represents a pseudogene. The CDR3 extends over 11 amino acids. The CDR3 reads CVRSAESGYTF. The CDR3 bases are TGTGTCAGAAGCGCAGAAAGTGGCTACACCTTC.

The CDR3, as DNA: TGTGCCAGCAGTTTCTCAGGGGATACGCAGTATTTT. Translation gives CASSFSGDTQYF. V gene TRBV27 combines with J gene TRBJ2-3, with a tentative D call TRBD1 (5 bases). V was trimmed by 3 bases and J by 6 bases, leaving 7 bases between them. The CDR3 has 12 residues. In germline, CDR1 is MNHEY, CDR2 SMNVEV (reference sequence).

The chain couples TRBV5-5 to TRBJ1-1; D gene uncertain. The V gene lost 4 bases and the J gene lost 8 bases, with 15 bases spanning the gap. Germline CDR1 SGHKS, CDR2 YYEKEE (reference sequence). This CDR3 has 13 amino acids. Here the CDR3 DNA reads TGTGCCAGCAGCGAACCCCGGGGTATGGAAGCTTTCTTT. Translation gives CASSEPRGMEAFF.

This clone appeared once. This chain joins TRBV5-6 and TRBJ1-5; D remains unclear. The ends were cut back, 4 bases at V and 2 bases at J, with 10 bases in the middle. Germline lookup yields CDR1 SGHDT and CDR2 YYEEEE. This CDR3 is 14 amino acids long. The CDR3 bases are TGTGCCAGCAGCACAGTCAATGGCAATCAGCCCCAGCATTTT. The encoded protein is CASSTVNGNQPQHF.

This clone was counted only a few times. The chain couples TRBV5-4 to TRBJ2-7; maybe TRBD1 (8 bases). The V gene's germline CDR1 is SGHNT and CDR2 YYREEE (reference sequence). The V and J ends lost 3 bases and 4 bases respectively, with 11 bases between them. CDR3 length equals 13 residues. The CDR3 DNA reads as TGTGCCAGCAGCTACAGGGGGGGGTACGAGCAGTACTTC. Amino acids: CASSYRGGYEQYF.

This rearrangement joins TRBV7-9 to TRBJ1-1; D remains ambiguous. Germline V gene sequence: CDR1 SEHNR, CDR2 FQNEAQ (reference sequence). V dropped 1 base and J dropped 5 bases, with 5 bases sitting between them. The CDR3 length is 12 residues. DNA of the CDR3: TGTGCCAGCAGCTTAGGGGAGACTGAAGCTTTCTTT. Encoded protein: CASSLGETEAFF.